This is a list of T cell receptor beta chains from one sample in a study of cytotoxic CD8 clonotypes in ibrutinib-treated CLL. Data came from immunoSEQ multiplex PCR; TCRdb stores just in-frame clones and leaves some out. The sample carries some 35,000 clones, 69% recorded once. This sample comprised PBMCs, obtained before ibrutinib treatment. All receptors come from a human donor with chronic lymphocytic leukemia. Each CDR3 is given with its conserved first and last residue. A D gene is named only where the DNA matches it firmly. Clone size is not always given. Where it is, it says once, few, many or a class for expanded clones.

d_call	v_call	j_call	clone_size	cdr3_nt	cdr3_aa
TRBD1	TRBV2	TRBJ1-4	once	TGTGCCAGCGTGGGACAGGGCACAGCGGTTGAAAAACTGTTTTTT	CASVGQGTAVEKLFF
TRBD1	TRBV6-5	TRBJ2-7	few	TGTGCCAGCAGATTTCTGGGACAGGGCTCCGAGCAGTACTTC	CASRFLGQGSEQYF
TRBD1	TRBV7-8	TRBJ1-1	NA	TGTGCCAGCAGCGACAGGGGAACTGAAGCTTTCTTT	CASSDRGTEAFF
NA	TRBV4-3	TRBJ1-4	NA	TGCGCCAGCAGCCAAGGTGTGTCGCCAACTAATGAAAAACTGTTTTTT	CASSQGVSPTNEKLFF
NA	TRBV15	TRBJ1-5	few	TGTGCCACCAGCAGAGGCGCCGGAAAGCCCCAGCATTTT	CATSRGAGKPQHF
TRBD2	TRBV13	TRBJ2-3	NA	TGTGCCAGCAGCTACAGGGGGGATGGGACTAGCGGGAGAGATGATACGCAGTATTTT	CASSYRGDGTSGRDDTQYF
TRBD2	TRBV7-2	TRBJ2-7	NA	TGTGCCAGCAGCTTAGGGGGGACTAGCGGGGCAACCTACGAGCAGTACTTC	CASSLGGTSGATYEQYF
TRBD2	TRBV7-2	TRBJ2-7	NA	TGTGCCAGCAGCTTAGCGGCGCCTAGCGGGGGATCTACCTACGAGCAGTACTTC	CASSLAAPSGGSTYEQYF
TRBD1	TRBV2	TRBJ2-7	NA	TGTGCCAGCAGCCGGGACAGGGCCTACGAGCAGTACTTC	CASSRDRAYEQYF
TRBD2	TRBV13	TRBJ2-1	NA	TGTGCCAGCAGCAAAGCTAGCGGAATTTACAATGAGCAGTTCTTC	CASSKASGIYNEQFF
NA	TRBV10-3	TRBJ2-1	NA	TGTGCCATCAGTGGGGTTGGGAATGAGCAGTTCTTC	CAISGVGNEQFF
NA	TRBV5-1	TRBJ1-6	NA	TGCGCCAGCAGCTTGGACCCCGGGGGCGTTTCACCCCTCCACTTT	CASSLDPGGVSPLHF
TRBD1	TRBV28	TRBJ1-1	few	TGTGCCAGCAGCCTGGGACAGGGGAGCACTGAAGCTTTCTTT	CASSLGQGSTEAFF
TRBD1	TRBV28	TRBJ1-4	NA	TGTGCCAGCAGTACTAACAGGGGGCTTAATGAAAAACTGTTTTTT	CASSTNRGLNEKLFF
NA	TRBV9	TRBJ1-2	NA	TGTGCCAGCAGCGTAGCCCCCCGACCGGACTATGGCTACACCTTC	CASSVAPRPDYGYTF
NA	TRBV7-2	TRBJ1-5	NA	TGTGCCAGCAGCTTAGATGGGCAGTTCACAAATCAGCCCCAGCATTTT	CASSLDGQFTNQPQHF
NA	TRBV7-8	TRBJ1-3	NA	TGTGCCAGCAGTGTAACGGGATTGGGCACCATATATTTT	CASSVTGLGTIYF
NA	TRBV7-8	TRBJ1-5	NA	TGTGCCAGCAGCTTGTCCGGGACACCGGACTGGCCCCAGCATTTT	CASSLSGTPDWPQHF
NA	TRBV19	TRBJ2-7	once	TGTGCCAGTAGTTTCCGGGACGGCCTCTACGAGCAGTACTTC	CASSFRDGLYEQYF
TRBD1	TRBV5-4	TRBJ1-1	NA	TGTGCCAGCAGCCCGGACAGGGGTTCAGCTTTCTTT	CASSPDRGSAFF
NA	TRBV10-3	TRBJ1-2	NA	TGTGCCAGCTGGAGAGAGGGGGGCTATGGCTACACCTTC	CASWREGGYGYTF
TRBD2	TRBV5-1	TRBJ2-2	NA	TGCGCCAGCCGGAGACTAGCGGGACTCACCGGGGAGCTGTTTTTT	CASRRLAGLTGELFF
NA	TRBV27	TRBJ2-5	few	TGTGCCAGCAGTTTGCACGGGGGCGGCGAGACCCAGTACTTC	CASSLHGGGETQYF
NA	TRBV5-1	TRBJ1-6	NA	TGCGCCAGCAGCTCGGGGGGGGCGGAACACCCACCCCTCCACTTT	CASSSGGAEHPPLHF
NA	TRBV7-9	TRBJ1-1	few	TGTGCCAGCAGCTTAGGACAGGCTAACACTGAAGCTTTCTTT	CASSLGQANTEAFF